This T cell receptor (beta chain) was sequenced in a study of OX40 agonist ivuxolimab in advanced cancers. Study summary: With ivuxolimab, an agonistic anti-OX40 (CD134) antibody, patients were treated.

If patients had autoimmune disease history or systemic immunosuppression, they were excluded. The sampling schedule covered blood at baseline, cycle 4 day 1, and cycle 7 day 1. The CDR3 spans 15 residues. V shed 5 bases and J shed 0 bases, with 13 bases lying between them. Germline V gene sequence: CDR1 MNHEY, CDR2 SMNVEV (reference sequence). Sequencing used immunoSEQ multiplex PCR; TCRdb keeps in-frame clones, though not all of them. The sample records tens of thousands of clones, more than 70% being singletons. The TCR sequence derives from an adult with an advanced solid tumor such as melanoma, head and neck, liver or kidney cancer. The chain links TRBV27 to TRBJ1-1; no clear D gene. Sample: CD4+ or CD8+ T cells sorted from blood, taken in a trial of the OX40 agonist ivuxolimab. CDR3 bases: TGTGCCAGCAGTAATCGAGAGGGAGTGAACACTGAAGCTTTCTTT. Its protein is CASSNREGVNTEAFF.